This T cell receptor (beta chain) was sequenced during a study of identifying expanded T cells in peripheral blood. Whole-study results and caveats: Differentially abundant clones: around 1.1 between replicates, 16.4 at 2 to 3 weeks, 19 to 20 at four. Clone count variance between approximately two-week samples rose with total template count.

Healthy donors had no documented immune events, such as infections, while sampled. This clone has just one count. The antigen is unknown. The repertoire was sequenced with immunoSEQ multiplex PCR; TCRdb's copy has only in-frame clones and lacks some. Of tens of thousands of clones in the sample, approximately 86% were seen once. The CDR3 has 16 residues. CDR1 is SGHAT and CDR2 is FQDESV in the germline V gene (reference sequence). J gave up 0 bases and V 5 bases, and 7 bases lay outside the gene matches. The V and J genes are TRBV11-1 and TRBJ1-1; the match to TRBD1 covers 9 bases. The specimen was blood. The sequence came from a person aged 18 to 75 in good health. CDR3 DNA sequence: TGTGCCAGCAGCCTAACAGGGGGCGGCATGAACACTGAAGCTTTCTTT. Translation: CASSLTGGGMNTEAFF.